The 3 T cell receptor beta chains listed next were all sequenced from one sample in a study of post-analysis software for immune sequencing data. Overall study findings and caveats: Several TRBV segments were more frequent in patients than controls; TRBV5-6, TRBV5-1 and TRBV20-1 belonged to this group.

For these TCRs, the target antigens are not known. Libraries were made from TCR beta cDNA, and they carried unique molecular identifiers. One entry per CDR3 protein results from TCRdb running MiXCR on the PCR reads. The sample shows roughly 870,000 distinct CDR3 sequences, approximately 57% of them seen only once. The material sequenced was blood. These receptors all stem from a girl under 18 with multiple sclerosis.

This clonotype showed up many times. The V gene is TRBV3-1, the J gene TRBJ2-1; 7 positions agree with TRBD2. J lost 9 bases, V lost 8 bases, and 10 bases had no gene match. Germline values: CDR1 LGHDT, CDR2 YNNKEL (reference sequence). The CDR3 runs 13 residues. The CDR3 DNA reads TGTGCCAGCCTATCGGTAAGCGGGACTGAGCAGTTCTTC. The encoded protein is CASLSVSGTEQFF.

V usage is TRBV7-9 and J usage is TRBJ2-3; 9 bases match TRBD2. J lost 2 bases, V lost 0 bases, and 6 bases had no gene match. The CDR3 runs to 17 residues. Per the germline V gene, CDR1 is SEHNR and CDR2 is FQNEAQ (reference sequence). CDR3 sequence (DNA): TGTGCCAGCAGCTTAGCGTCCCTAGCGGGGCCCACAGATACGCAGTATTTT. Translated, it gives CASSLASLAGPTDTQYF. The entire variable domain, with the rest obtained from reference TRBV7-9 and TRBJ2-3, is as follows: DTGVSQNPRHKITKRGQNVTFRCDPISEHNRLYWYRQTLGQGPEFLTYFQNEAQLEKSRLLSDRFSAERPKGSFSTLEIQRTEQGDSAMYLCASSLASLAGPTDTQYFGPGTRLTVL.

Note on this clonotype: The missing conserved phenylalanine or tryptophan at the end of this CDR3 makes a read error likely. The chain recombines TRBV27 with TRBJ1-6; D gene uncertain. Trimming pared 3 bases from V and 0 bases from J, leaving 6 bases between. The germline gives CDR1 MNHEY, CDR2 SMNVEV (reference sequence). CDR3 length equals 15 residues. This CDR3 reads CASSFFSSYNSPLHV. DNA of the CDR3: TGTGCCAGCAGTTTCTTCAGCTCCTATAATTCACCCCTCCACGTT.